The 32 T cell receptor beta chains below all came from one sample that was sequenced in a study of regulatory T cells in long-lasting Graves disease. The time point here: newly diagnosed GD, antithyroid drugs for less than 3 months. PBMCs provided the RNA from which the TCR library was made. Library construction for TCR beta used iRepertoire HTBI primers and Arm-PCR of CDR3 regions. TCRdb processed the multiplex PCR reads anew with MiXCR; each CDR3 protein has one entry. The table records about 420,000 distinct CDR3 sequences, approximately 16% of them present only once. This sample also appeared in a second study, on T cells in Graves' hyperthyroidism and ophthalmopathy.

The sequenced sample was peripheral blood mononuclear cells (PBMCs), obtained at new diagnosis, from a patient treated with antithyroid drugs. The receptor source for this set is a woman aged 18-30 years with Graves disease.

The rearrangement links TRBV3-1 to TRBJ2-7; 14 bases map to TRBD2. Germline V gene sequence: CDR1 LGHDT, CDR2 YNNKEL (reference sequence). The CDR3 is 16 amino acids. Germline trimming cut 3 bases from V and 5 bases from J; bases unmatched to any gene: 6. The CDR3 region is CASSQGTSGSKNEQYF. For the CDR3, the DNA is TGTGCCAGCAGCCAGGGGACTAGCGGGAGTAAGAACGAGCAGTACTTC.

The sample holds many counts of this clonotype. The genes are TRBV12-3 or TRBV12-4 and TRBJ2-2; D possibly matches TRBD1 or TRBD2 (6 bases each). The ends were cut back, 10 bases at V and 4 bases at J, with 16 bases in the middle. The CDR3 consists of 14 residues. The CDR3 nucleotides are TGTGCCACCGCCGGGAGAGGGGGCACCGGGGAGCTGTTTTTT. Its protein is CATAGRGGTGELFF.

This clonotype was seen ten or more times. The CDR3 sequence is CASSRPTTSGANVLTF. CDR3 DNA: TGTGCCAGCAGTCGGCCGACAACCTCTGGGGCCAACGTCCTGACTTTC. This rearrangement joins TRBV28 to TRBJ2-6; D call uncertain. V was cut by 5 bases and J by 0 bases, with 11 bases left in between. Per the germline V gene, CDR1 is MDHEN and CDR2 is SYDVKM. This CDR3 is 16 amino acids long. The variable domain in full, with the rest retrieved from reference TRBV28 and TRBJ2-6, is DVKVTQSSRYLVKRTGEKVFLECVQDMDHENMFWYRQDPGLGLRLIYFSYDVKMKEKGDIPEGYSVSREKKERFSLILESASTNQTSMYLCASSRPTTSGANVLTFGAGSRLTVL.

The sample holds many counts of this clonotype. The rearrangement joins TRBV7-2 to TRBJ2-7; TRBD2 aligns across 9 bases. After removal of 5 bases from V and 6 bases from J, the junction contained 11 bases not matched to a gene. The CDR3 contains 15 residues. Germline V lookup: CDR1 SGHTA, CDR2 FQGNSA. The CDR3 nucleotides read TGTGCCAGCAGCGAGGATAGCGGGAGAGGCGGCGAGCAGTACTTC. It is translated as CASSEDSGRGGEQYF. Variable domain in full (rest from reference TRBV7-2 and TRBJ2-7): GAGVSQSPSNKVTEKGKDVELRCDPISGHTALYWYRQSLGQGLEFLIYFQGNSAPDKSGLPSDRFSAERTGGSVSTLTIQRTQQEDSAVYLCASSEDSGRGGEQYFGPGTRLTVT.

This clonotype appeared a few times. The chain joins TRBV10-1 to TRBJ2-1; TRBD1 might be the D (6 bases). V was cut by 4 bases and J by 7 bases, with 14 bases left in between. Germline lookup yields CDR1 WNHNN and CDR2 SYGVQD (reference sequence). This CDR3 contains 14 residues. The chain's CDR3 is CASSAGQQKNEQFF. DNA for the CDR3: TGCGCCAGCAGTGCAGGACAGCAAAAGAATGAGCAGTTCTTC.

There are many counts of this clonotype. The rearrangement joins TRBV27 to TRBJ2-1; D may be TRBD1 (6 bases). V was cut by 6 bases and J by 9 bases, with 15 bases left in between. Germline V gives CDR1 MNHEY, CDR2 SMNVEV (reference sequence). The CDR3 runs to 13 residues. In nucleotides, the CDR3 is TGTGCCAGCAGCCGAAACAGGGCGTTTGAGCAGTTCTTC. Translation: CASSRNRAFEQFF.

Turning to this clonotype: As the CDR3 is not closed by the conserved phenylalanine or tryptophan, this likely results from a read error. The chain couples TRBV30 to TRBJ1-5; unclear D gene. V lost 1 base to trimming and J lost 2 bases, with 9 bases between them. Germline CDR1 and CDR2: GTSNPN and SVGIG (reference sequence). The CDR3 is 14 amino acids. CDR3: CAWSDGVGNQPQHL. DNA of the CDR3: TGTGCCTGGAGTGATGGAGTAGGCAATCAGCCCCAGCATCTT.

The chain's CDR3 is CASSMPGVPEMDEQFF. The CDR3 DNA follows: TGTGCCAGTAGTATGCCGGGAGTTCCTGAGATGGATGAGCAGTTCTTC. V gene TRBV19 combines with J gene TRBJ2-1; the D gene is possibly TRBD2 (6 bases). With 3 bases removed from V and 8 bases from J, the gap between germline ends came to 20 bases. Germline lookup yields CDR1 LNHDA and CDR2 SQIVND (reference sequence). The CDR3 totals 16 residues.

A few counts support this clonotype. CDR3 residues: CASSLEGAGDEQFF. The CDR3 nucleotides are TGCGCCAGCAGCTTGGAGGGCGCAGGCGATGAGCAGTTCTTC. This chain connects TRBV5-1 to TRBJ2-1; D is uncertain. The CDR3 extends over 14 amino acids. The V gene lost 0 bases and the J gene lost 8 bases, with 12 bases spanning the gap. CDR1 SGHRS and CDR2 YFSETQ come from the germline V gene. Filled out from reference TRBV5-1 and TRBJ2-1, the complete variable domain reads KAGVTQTPRYLIKTRGQQVTLSCSPISGHRSVSWYQQTPGQGLQFLFEYFSETQRNKGNFPGRFSGRQFSNSRSEMNVSTLELGDSALYLCASSLEGAGDEQFFGPGTRLTVL.

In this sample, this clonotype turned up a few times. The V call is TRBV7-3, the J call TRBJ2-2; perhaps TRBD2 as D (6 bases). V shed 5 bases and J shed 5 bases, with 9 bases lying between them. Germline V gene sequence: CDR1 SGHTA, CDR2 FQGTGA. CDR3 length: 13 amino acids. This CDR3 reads CASSGAGTGELFF. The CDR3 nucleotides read TGTGCCAGCAGCGGTGCGGGGACCGGGGAGCTGTTTTTT.

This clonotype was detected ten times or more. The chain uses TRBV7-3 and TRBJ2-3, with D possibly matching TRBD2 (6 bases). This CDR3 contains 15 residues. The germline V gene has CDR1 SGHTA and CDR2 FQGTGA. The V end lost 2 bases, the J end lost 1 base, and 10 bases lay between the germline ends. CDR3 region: CASSLRSGGTDTQYF. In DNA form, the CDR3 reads TGTGCCAGCAGCTTACGTAGCGGAGGCACAGATACGCAGTATTTT.

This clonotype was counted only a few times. Here the CDR3 reads CASSLAGFPNEQFF. As DNA, the CDR3 is TGTGCCAGCAGCCTTGCGGGATTCCCGAATGAGCAGTTCTTC. The chain couples TRBV7-6 to TRBJ2-1, with D tentatively TRBD2 (6 bases). CDR3 size: 14 residues. Between the trimmed V and J ends, which lost 5 bases and 7 bases, there was a span of 15 bases. In germline, CDR1 is SGHVS, CDR2 FNYEAQ.

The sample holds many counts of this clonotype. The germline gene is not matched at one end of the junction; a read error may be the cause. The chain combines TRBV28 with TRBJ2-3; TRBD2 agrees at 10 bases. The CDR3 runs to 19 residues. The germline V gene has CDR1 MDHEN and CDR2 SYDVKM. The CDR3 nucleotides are TGTGCCAGCACTTTAAGGATTTTTATAGCGGGAGGTACGGCAGATACGCAGTATTTT. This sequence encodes CASTLRIFIAGGTADTQYF.

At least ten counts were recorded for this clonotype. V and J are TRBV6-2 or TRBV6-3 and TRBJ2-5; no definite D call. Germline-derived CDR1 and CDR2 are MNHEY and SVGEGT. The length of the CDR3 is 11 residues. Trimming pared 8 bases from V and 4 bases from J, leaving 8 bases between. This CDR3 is CASSLPETQYF. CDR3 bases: TGTGCCAGCTCTTTACCAGAGACCCAGTACTTC.

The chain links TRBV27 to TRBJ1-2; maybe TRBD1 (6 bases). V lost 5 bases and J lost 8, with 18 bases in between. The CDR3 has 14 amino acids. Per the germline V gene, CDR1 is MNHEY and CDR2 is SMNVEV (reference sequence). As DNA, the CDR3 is TGTGCCAGCAGTCCCCTAGGGGGATCGCAAGGCTACACCTTC. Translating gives CASSPLGGSQGYTF.

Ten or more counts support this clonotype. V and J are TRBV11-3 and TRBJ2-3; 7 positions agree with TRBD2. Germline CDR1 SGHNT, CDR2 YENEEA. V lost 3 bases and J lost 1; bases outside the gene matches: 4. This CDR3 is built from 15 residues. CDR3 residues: CASSLQGGGTDTQYF. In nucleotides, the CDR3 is TGTGCCAGCAGCTTGCAGGGAGGGGGCACAGATACGCAGTATTTT.

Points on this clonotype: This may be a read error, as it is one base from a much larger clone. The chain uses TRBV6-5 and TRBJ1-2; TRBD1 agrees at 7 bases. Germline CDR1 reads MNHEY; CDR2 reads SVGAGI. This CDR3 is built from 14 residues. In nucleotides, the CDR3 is TGTGTCAGCAGTTACACGGGACAGAGCTATGGCTACACCTTC. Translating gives CVSSYTGQSYGYTF.

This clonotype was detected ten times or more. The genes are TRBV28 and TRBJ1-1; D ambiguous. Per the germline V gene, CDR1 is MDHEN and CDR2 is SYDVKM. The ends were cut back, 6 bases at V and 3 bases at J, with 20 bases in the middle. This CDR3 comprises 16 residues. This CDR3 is CASSPKEIAWHTEAFF. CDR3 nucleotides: TGTGCCAGCAGCCCTAAAGAGATTGCTTGGCACACTGAAGCTTTCTTT.

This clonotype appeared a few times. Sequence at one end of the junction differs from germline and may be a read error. CDR3: CASSQGSRSYEQYF. The CDR3 nucleotides are TGTGCCAGCAGCCAGGGCTCCCGCTCCTACGAGCAGTACTTC. The chain employs TRBV4-1 and TRBJ2-7; D possibly corresponds to TRBD1 (5 bases). Germline values: CDR1 MGHRA, CDR2 YSYEKL. The CDR3 totals 14 residues.

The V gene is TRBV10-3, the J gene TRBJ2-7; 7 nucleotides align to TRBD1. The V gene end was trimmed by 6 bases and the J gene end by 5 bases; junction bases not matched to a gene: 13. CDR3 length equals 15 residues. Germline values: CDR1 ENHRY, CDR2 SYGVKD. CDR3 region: CAIRGTRGIDNEQYF. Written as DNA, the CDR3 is TGTGCCATCAGGGGTACCAGGGGGATCGACAACGAGCAGTACTTC.

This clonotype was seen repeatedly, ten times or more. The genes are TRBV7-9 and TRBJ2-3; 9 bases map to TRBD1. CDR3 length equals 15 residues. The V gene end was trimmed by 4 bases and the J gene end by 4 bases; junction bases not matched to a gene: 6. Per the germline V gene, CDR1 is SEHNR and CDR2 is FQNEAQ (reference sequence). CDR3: CASSSGQGRADTQYF. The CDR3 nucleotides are TGTGCCAGCAGCTCCGGACAGGGGCGCGCAGATACGCAGTATTTT.

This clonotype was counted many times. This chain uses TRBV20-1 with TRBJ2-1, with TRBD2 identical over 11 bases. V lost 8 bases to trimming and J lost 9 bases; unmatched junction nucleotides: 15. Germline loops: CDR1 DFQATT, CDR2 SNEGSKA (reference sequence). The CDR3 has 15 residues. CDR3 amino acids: CSSQGRSSGRFEQFF. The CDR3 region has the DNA TGCAGTTCCCAGGGTAGGTCTAGCGGGAGGTTTGAGCAGTTCTTC.

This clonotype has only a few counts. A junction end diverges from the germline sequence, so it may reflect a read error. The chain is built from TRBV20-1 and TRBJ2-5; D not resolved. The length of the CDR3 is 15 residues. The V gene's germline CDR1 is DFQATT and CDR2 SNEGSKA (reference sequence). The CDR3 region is CSASIHTDQQETRYF. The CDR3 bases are TGCAGTGCTAGTATCCATACGGACCAACAAGAGACCCGGTACTTC.

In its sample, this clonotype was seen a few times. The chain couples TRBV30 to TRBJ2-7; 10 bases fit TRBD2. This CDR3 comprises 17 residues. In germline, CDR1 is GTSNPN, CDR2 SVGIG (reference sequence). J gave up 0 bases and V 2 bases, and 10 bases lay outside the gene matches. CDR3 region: CAWSLKNGLAVSYEQYF. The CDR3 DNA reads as TGTGCCTGGAGTCTAAAGAACGGACTAGCGGTCTCCTACGAGCAGTACTTC. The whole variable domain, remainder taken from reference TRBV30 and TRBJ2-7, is SQTIHQWPATLVQPVGSPLSLECTVEGTSNPNLYWYRQAAGRGLQLLFYSVGIGQISSEVPQNLSASRPQDRQFILSSKKLLLSDSGFYLCAWSLKNGLAVSYEQYFGPGTRLTVT.

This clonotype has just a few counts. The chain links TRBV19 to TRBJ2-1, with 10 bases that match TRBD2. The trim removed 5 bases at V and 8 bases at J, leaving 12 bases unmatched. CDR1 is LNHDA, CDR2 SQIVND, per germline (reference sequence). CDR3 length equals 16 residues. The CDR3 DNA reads TGTGCCAGTAGTGACCCCCCTAGCGGGAGAAAAGATGAGCAGTTCTTC. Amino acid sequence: CASSDPPSGRKDEQFF.

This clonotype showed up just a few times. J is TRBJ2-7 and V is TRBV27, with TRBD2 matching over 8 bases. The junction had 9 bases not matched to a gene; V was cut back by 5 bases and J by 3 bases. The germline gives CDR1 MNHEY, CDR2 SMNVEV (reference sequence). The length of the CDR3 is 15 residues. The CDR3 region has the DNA TGTGCCAGCAGTCAGGTAGCGGGACTGAACTACGAGCAGTACTTC. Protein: CASSQVAGLNYEQYF.

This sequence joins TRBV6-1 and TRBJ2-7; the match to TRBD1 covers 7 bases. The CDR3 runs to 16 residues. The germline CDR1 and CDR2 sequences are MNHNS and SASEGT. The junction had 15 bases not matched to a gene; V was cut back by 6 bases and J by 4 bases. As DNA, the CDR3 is TGTGCCAGCAGGGACGAGACTGACGGACAGGCTTACGAGCAGTACTTC. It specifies CASRDETDGQAYEQYF.

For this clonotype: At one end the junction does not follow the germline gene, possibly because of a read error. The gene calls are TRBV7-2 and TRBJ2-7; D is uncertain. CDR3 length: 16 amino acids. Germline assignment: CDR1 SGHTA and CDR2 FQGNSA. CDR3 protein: CASSLFKSRSSSEQYF. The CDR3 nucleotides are TGTGCCAGCAGCTTATTTAAATCGAGAAGTTCCTCCGAGCAGTACTTC.

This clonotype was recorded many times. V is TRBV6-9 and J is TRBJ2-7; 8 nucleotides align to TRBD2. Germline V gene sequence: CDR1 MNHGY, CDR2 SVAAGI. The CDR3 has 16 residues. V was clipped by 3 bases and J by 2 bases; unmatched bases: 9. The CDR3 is CASSYEAGVLPYEQYF. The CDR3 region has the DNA TGTGCCAGCAGTTACGAAGCGGGAGTCCTTCCCTACGAGCAGTACTTC.

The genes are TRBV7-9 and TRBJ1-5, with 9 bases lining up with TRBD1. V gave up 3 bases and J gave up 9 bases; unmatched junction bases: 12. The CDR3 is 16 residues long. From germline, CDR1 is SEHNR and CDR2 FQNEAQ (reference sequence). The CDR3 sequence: CASSLLTGGGPGPQHF. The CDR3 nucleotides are TGTGCCAGCAGCTTGTTGACAGGGGGAGGGCCGGGGCCCCAGCATTTT.

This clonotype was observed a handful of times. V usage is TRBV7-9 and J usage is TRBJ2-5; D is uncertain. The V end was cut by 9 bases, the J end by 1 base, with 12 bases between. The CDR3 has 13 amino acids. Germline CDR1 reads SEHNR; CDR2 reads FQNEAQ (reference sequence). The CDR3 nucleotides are TGTGCCAGTGTATGGCCCGGCCAAGAGACCCAGTACTTC. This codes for CASVWPGQETQYF.

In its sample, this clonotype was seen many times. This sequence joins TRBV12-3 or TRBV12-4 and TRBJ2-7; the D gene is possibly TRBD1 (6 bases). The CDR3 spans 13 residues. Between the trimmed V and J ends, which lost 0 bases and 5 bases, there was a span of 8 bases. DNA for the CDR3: TGTGCCAGCAGTTTAGCATACAGGGACGAGCAGTACTTC. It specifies CASSLAYRDEQYF.